Presented here are 18 T cell receptor beta chains from one specimen sequenced in a study of T cell responses to AZD1222 COVID-19 vaccine. The assay was immunoSEQ multiplex PCR, and TCRdb's table has in-frame clones only and misses some. Of about 100,000 clones in the sample, about 86% were seen once. The sample consisted of peripheral blood, taken on day 0 of AZD1222 vaccination. The receptors come from an adult in good health.

The chain uses TRBV7-8 and TRBJ2-7; the D gene could be TRBD1 or TRBD2 (5 bases each). The V gene lost 1 base and the J gene lost 0 bases, with 13 bases spanning the gap. Germline V gene lookup returns CDR1 SGHVS and CDR2 FQNEAQ. The CDR3 contains 16 residues. This CDR3 reads CASSLEAAGSSYEQYF. The CDR3 DNA reads TGTGCCAGCAGCTTAGAGGCGGCAGGGAGCTCCTACGAGCAGTACTTC.

The chain has TRBV11-3 and TRBJ2-4, with a weak D call TRBD2 (5 bases). The germline CDR1 and CDR2 sequences are SGHNT and YENEEA. The V end was cut by 1 base, the J end by 5 bases, with 12 bases between. The CDR3 is 15 amino acids. CDR3 sequence reads: CASSLGGAWQNIQYF. The DNA of the CDR3 is TGTGCCAGCAGCTTAGGGGGAGCGTGGCAAAACATTCAGTACTTC.

The chain combines TRBV5-6 with TRBJ2-7; 8 bases agree with TRBD1. The CDR3 length is 12 residues. V was clipped by 3 bases and J by 7 bases; unmatched bases: 3. CDR1 and CDR2 from the germline V gene are SGHDT and YYEEEE. The CDR3 protein is CASSWTGNEQYF. The CDR3 region has the DNA TGTGCCAGCAGCTGGACAGGGAATGAGCAGTACTTC.

The chain links TRBV18 to TRBJ1-3, with D unresolved. The germline V gene encodes CDR1 KGHSH and CDR2 LQKENI. Deletions cut 2 bases from V and 0 bases from J, with 11 bases between. The CDR3 length is 16 residues. The CDR3 loop is CASSPGQIRSGNTIYF. CDR3 coding DNA: TGTGCCAGCTCACCAGGGCAAATTCGCTCTGGAAACACCATATATTTT. Using reference TRBV18 and TRBJ1-3 for the parts outside the CDR3, the full variable domain is NAGVMQNPRHLVRRRGQEARLRCSPMKGHSHVYWYRQLPEEGLKFMVYLQKENIIDESGMPKERFSAEFPKEGPSILRIQQVVRGDSAAYFCASSPGQIRSGNTIYFGEGSWLTVV.

The V gene is TRBV7-2, the J gene TRBJ1-1; a weak D match, TRBD1 (5 bases). CDR1 and CDR2 from the germline V gene are SGHTA and FQGNSA. This CDR3 spans 14 amino acids. Trimming removed 3 bases from V and 10 bases from J, with 18 bases in between. CDR3 nucleotides: TGTGCCAGCAGCTTGGGGACCGCGGGGTGGGGAGCTTTCTTT. Protein sequence: CASSLGTAGWGAFF. Full variable domain (outside the CDR3, taken from reference TRBV7-2 and TRBJ1-1): GAGVSQSPSNKVTEKGKDVELRCDPISGHTALYWYRQSLGQGLEFLIYFQGNSAPDKSGLPSDRFSAERTGGSVSTLTIQRTQQEDSAVYLCASSLGTAGWGAFFGQGTRLTVV.

The sample holds one count of this clone. This chain uses TRBV5-6 with TRBJ2-2, with TRBD1 as a possible D gene (6 bases). The V and J ends lost 0 bases and 1 base respectively, with 7 bases between them. The germline CDR1 and CDR2 sequences are SGHDT and YYEEEE. The CDR3 covers 15 residues. The CDR3 nucleotides are TGTGCCAGCAGCTTGGCGGACAGGAACACCGGGGAGCTGTTTTTT. Protein: CASSLADRNTGELFF.

This clone was picked up one time. The chain links TRBV5-5 to TRBJ1-1; 8 bases line up with TRBD1. V shed 3 bases and J 8 bases; nucleotides not matched to a gene: 6. Germline-derived CDR1 and CDR2 are SGHKS and YYEKEE (reference sequence). This CDR3 contains 13 residues. CDR3 sequence (DNA): TGTGCCAGCAGCTCTGGACAGGGTATGGAAGCTTTCTTT. Protein product: CASSSGQGMEAFF.

The gene calls are TRBV2 and TRBJ1-6; D remains unclear. CDR3 length equals 15 residues. Germline assignment: CDR1 SNHLY and CDR2 FYNNEI. With 10 bases removed from V and 5 bases from J, the gap between germline ends came to 18 bases. The CDR3 DNA reads TGTGCCAAGCGTTGGGGATCTGGGGATAATTCACCCCTCCACTTT. It yields the protein CAKRWGSGDNSPLHF.

The V and J genes are TRBV12-3 or TRBV12-4 and TRBJ2-1, with 9 bases matching TRBD1. CDR3 size: 13 residues. With V trimmed by 5 bases and J by 10 bases, 6 bases remained unmatched. CDR3 loop: CASSKETGGEQFF. The CDR3 DNA reads TGTGCCAGCAGTAAAGAGACAGGGGGAGAGCAGTTCTTC.

V and J are TRBV13 and TRBJ1-6, with D possibly matching TRBD1 (6 bases). The CDR3 consists of 14 residues. Per the germline V gene, CDR1 is PRHDT and CDR2 is FYEKMQ (reference sequence). Trimming cost V 3 bases and J 7 bases, with 10 bases left between them. CDR3 nucleotide sequence: TGTGCCAGCAGCTTCGGGACATCAAATTCACCCCTCCACTTT. Its translation is CASSFGTSNSPLHF. Combining the CDR3 with reference TRBV13 and TRBJ1-6 gives the whole variable domain AAGVIQSPRHLIKEKRETATLKCYPIPRHDTVYWYQQGPGQDPQFLISFYEKMQSDKGSIPDRFSAQQFSDYHSELNMSSLELGDSALYFCASSFGTSNSPLHFGNGTRLTVT.

The rearrangement uses TRBV4-1 and TRBJ2-7; D call uncertain. CDR1 MGHRA and CDR2 YSYEKL come from the germline V gene. The CDR3 length is 14 residues. Deletions cut 0 bases from V and 2 bases from J, with 8 bases between. CDR3 residues: CASSQDAPTYEQYF. CDR3 nucleotide sequence: TGCGCCAGCAGCCAAGACGCGCCTACCTACGAGCAGTACTTC.

This chain uses TRBV10-1 with TRBJ2-7; the match to TRBD1 covers 7 bases. The germline V gene has CDR1 WNHNN and CDR2 SYGVQD (reference sequence). This CDR3 is 17 amino acids long. Trimming cost V 3 bases and J 2 bases; bases outside gene matches: 13. The DNA of the CDR3 is TGCGCCAGCAGTGATCCCGATCTCGGGACAGAGACCTACGAGCAGTACTTC. Translation: CASSDPDLGTETYEQYF.

The chain combines TRBV5-4 with TRBJ1-2; D gene uncertain. The V gene lost 0 bases and the J gene lost 6 bases, with 12 bases spanning the gap. This CDR3 region has 14 residues. Germline CDR1 SGHNT, CDR2 YYREEE (reference sequence). For the CDR3, the DNA is TGTGCCAGCAGCTTGGCTCCGACTCCAGATGGCTACACCTTC. This codes for CASSLAPTPDGYTF.

The chain is built from TRBV2 and TRBJ2-3, with TRBD2 identical over 7 bases. Trimming took 8 bases from V and 0 from J; bases not matched to a gene: 5. Germline loops: CDR1 SNHLY, CDR2 FYNNEI. CDR3 length: 14 residues. DNA for the CDR3: TGTGCCAGCCTAACTAGCGTGAGCACAGATACGCAGTATTTT. Encoded protein: CASLTSVSTDTQYF.

The chain links TRBV5-6 to TRBJ1-6, with D possibly matching TRBD1 (6 bases). The CDR3 length is 17 residues. Germline values: CDR1 SGHDT, CDR2 YYEEEE. V was trimmed by 4 bases and J by 6 bases, leaving 20 bases between them. CDR3 DNA: TGTGCCAGCAGCCCCCGGACAGTTCTTGAGGGTAATTCACCCCTCCACTTT. Translating gives CASSPRTVLEGNSPLHF.

The V call is TRBV13, the J call TRBJ2-1, with D possibly matching TRBD1 (6 bases). V gave up 5 bases and J gave up 3 bases, with 14 bases separating them. The CDR3 is 15 amino acids. CDR1 PRHDT and CDR2 FYEKMQ come from the germline V gene (reference sequence). The CDR3 DNA reads as TGTGCCAGCAGCGGCAGGGGTTCTAACTACAATGAGCAGTTCTTC. This gives the protein CASSGRGSNYNEQFF.

This clone was seen only a few times. The genes are TRBV10-2 and TRBJ2-1; D uncertain. CDR3 length equals 15 residues. V shed 2 bases and J shed 2 bases, with 10 bases lying between them. Germline lookup yields CDR1 WSHSY and CDR2 SAAADI. CDR3 protein: CASSEEAIPYNEQFF. The CDR3 DNA is TGCGCCAGCAGTGAGGAGGCCATCCCCTACAATGAGCAGTTCTTC.

The chain has TRBV12-5 and TRBJ2-2, with 7 positions matching TRBD1. CDR1 is LGHNT and CDR2 is FRNRAP in the germline V gene. The CDR3 has 15 residues. V lost 5 bases to trimming and J lost 1 base; unmatched junction nucleotides: 4. The CDR3 nucleotides read TGTGCTAGTGGTACGGGACAGTTGAACACCGGGGAGCTGTTTTTT. Protein product: CASGTGQLNTGELFF.